This TCR beta chain stems from a study of OX40 agonist ivuxolimab in advanced cancers. Whole-study context: Patients in the trial were receiving intravenous ivuxolimab every 2 weeks, at doses of 0.01 to 10 mg/kg.

The CDR3 runs to 16 residues. V trimming: 5 bases; J trimming: 1 base; junction bases outside the gene matches: 7. CDR1 and CDR2 from the germline V gene are SGHVS and FQNEAQ. Measured with immunoSEQ multiplex PCR; TCRdb has only the in-frame clones, and not every one. The table records 100,000 or so clones, roughly nine tenths of them present only once. This chain joins TRBV7-8 and TRBJ2-7; the match to TRBD2 covers 11 bases. Here the sequenced sample was CD4+ or CD8+ T cells sorted from blood, taken in a trial of the OX40 agonist ivuxolimab. This receptor was identified in an adult with an advanced solid tumor such as melanoma, head and neck, liver or kidney cancer. The CDR3 region has the DNA TGTGCCAGCAGCCCTTACAGACTAGCGGGGTCCTACGAGCAGTACTTC. It specifies CASSPYRLAGSYEQYF.